This record looks at one T cell receptor (beta chain) sequence and its context. Its target is not known. This record comes from a study of cytomegalovirus exposure and HLA in healthy donors. Sequenced by immunoSEQ multiplex PCR; TCRdb stores in-frame clones only, minus some. This table has 280,000 or so clones, roughly 88% appearing once. Regarding the study as a whole: About 150 TCR beta chains were listed as cytomegalovirus-associated.

The CDR3 totals 16 residues. The V gene lost 3 bases and the J gene lost 2 bases, with 12 bases spanning the gap. Germline CDR1 reads SGDLS; CDR2 reads YYNGEE. The chain couples TRBV9 to TRBJ2-6; D may be TRBD2 (5 bases). The sequencing sample was made of PBMCs. The source of this sequence is a young woman in good health and CMV-seronegative. CDR3 loop: CASSARSGTGANVLTF. In DNA form, the CDR3 reads TGTGCCAGCAGCGCCCGGTCGGGAACTGGGGCCAACGTCCTGACTTTC.